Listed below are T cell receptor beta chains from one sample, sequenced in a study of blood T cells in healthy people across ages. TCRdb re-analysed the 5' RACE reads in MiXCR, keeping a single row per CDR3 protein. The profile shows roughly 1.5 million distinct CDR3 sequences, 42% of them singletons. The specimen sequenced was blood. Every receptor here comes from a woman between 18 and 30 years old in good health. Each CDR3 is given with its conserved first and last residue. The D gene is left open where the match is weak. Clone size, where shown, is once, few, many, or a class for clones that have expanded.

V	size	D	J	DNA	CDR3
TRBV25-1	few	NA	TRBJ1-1	TGTGCCAGCAAGGGGCAGGGGTTTTACACTGAAGCTTTCTTT	CASKGQGFYTEAFF
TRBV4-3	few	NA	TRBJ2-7	TGCGCCAGCAGCCAAGTGGGAAGAAGGTACGAGCAGTACTTC	CASSQVGRRYEQYF
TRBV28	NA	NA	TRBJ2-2	TGTGCCAGCAGTTTAGGTACCAGGGAGCTGTTTTTT	CASSLGTRELFF
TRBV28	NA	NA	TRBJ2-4	TGTGCCAGCAGTAGCACAGGCAAAAACATTCAGTACTTC	CASSSTGKNIQYF
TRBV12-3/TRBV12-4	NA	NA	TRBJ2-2	TGTGCCAGCAGTACAGGGCCCGGGGAGCTGTTTTTT	CASSTGPGELFF
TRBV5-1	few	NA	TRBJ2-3	TGCGCCAGCAGTAGGGACCAGCAAACAGATACGCAGTATTTT	CASSRDQQTDTQYF
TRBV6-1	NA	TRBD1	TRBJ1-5	TGTGCCAGCAGTGAATCACGACAGGGTTACCATCAGCCCCAGCATTTT	CASSESRQGYHQPQHF
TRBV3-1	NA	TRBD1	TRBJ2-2	TGTGCCAGCAGCCAGCAGGGACAGGCGAACACCGGGGAGCTGTTTTTT	CASSQQGQANTGELFF
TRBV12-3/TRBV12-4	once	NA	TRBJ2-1	TGTGCCAGCAGTTTAGTCAGTCTTTCCCACAATGAGCAGTTCTTC	CASSLVSLSHNEQFF
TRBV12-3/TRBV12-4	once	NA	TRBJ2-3	TGTGCCAGCAGTTTAGTAGAGGCCGACACAGATACGCAGTATTTT	CASSLVEADTDTQYF
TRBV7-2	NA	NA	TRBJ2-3	TGTGCCAGCAGCATTGCAGGGATCACAGATACGCAGTATTTT	CASSIAGITDTQYF
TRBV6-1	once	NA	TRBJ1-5	TGTGCTACCAACGTAGGGGTTCAGCCCCAGCATTTT	CATNVGVQPQHF
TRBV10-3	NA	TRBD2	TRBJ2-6	TGTGCCATCAGTGACCCGGGACTAGCGTCTGGGGCCAACGTCCTGACTTTC	CAISDPGLASGANVLTF
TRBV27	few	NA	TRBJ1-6	TGTGCCAGCAGTTTAATGGACAGATCTAATTCACCCCTCCACTTT	CASSLMDRSNSPLHF
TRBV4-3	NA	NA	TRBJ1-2	TGCGCCAGCAGCCAAGATAGAACGGCAGGTTATGGCTACACCTTC	CASSQDRTAGYGYTF
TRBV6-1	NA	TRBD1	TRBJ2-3	TGTGCCAGCAGTCGGCGGACAGGGGTTAGCACAGATACGCAGTATTTT	CASSRRTGVSTDTQYF
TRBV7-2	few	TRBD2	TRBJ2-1	TGTGCCAGCAGCGCCCAACTAGCGCGAGGGTCCTACAATGAGCAGTTCTTC	CASSAQLARGSYNEQFF
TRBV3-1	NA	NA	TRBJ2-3	TGTGCCAGCAGCCACGAACAGGAGGCTCCTAGCACAGATACGCAGTATTTT	CASSHEQEAPSTDTQYF
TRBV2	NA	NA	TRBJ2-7	TGTGCCAGCAGCCCTGGGGCGGGGATCTACAATGAGCAGTACTTC	CASSPGAGIYNEQYF
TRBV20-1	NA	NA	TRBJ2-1	TGCAGTGCTAGAGAGGGGCGGCAGTTCTTC	CSAREGRQFF
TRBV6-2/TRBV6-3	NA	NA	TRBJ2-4	TGTGCCAGCAGTTACGCGGGACTAGCCAAAAACATTCAGTACTTC	CASSYAGLAKNIQYF
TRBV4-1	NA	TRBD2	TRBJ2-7	TGCGCCAGCAGCCAAACTCTAGCGGGGGCCTCCTACGAGCAGTACTTC	CASSQTLAGASYEQYF
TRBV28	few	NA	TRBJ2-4	TGTGCCACCACATTGATAGCCAAAAACATTCAGTACTTC	CATTLIAKNIQYF
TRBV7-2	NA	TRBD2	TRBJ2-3	TGTGCCAGCAGCTTAAATGGTGGAGCGGGAGGGCCAGATACGCAGTATTTT	CASSLNGGAGGPDTQYF
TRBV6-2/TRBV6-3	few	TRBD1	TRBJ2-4	TGTGCCAGCAGCCCCGGGACAGGGGGCGGTCTAGCCAAAAACATTCAGTACTTC	CASSPGTGGGLAKNIQYF
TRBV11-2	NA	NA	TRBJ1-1	TGTGCCAGCAGCTTACCAGGGAAGAACACTGAAGCTTTCTTT	CASSLPGKNTEAFF
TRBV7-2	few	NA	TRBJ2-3	TGTGCCAGCAGCAACTCCTACACAGATACGCAGTATTTT	CASSNSYTDTQYF
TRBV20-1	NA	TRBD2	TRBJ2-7	TGCAGTGCTAATGAGCGGGGGCCCGAGTACGAGCAGTACTTC	CSANERGPEYEQYF
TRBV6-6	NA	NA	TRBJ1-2	TGTGCCTCTAAATGGTCCCTAGATGGCTACACCTTC	CASKWSLDGYTF